This passage covers 19 T cell receptor beta chains from one sample sequenced in a study of OX40 agonist ivuxolimab in advanced cancers. Only in-frame clones appear in the TCRdb table, and some are missing; sequencing was by immunoSEQ multiplex PCR. Altogether about 96,000 clones are present, under 85% being singletons, with the ten largest covering roughly 5.2%. Sequencing was performed on CD4+ or CD8+ T cells sorted from blood, taken in a trial of the OX40 agonist ivuxolimab. The receptors stem from an adult with an advanced solid tumor such as melanoma, head and neck, liver or kidney cancer.

The chain joins TRBV15 to TRBJ1-3, with D maybe TRBD1 (5 bases). The CDR3 spans 14 residues. Looked up from germline, CDR1 is LNHNV and CDR2 is YYDKDF (reference sequence). V dropped 6 bases and J dropped 3 bases, with 12 bases sitting between them. The CDR3 region is CATRRTGGGNTIYF. DNA of the CDR3: TGTGCCACCAGGAGAACAGGAGGTGGAAACACCATATATTTT. The full variable domain, rest sourced from reference TRBV15 and TRBJ1-3, is DAMVIQNPRYQVTQFGKPVTLSCSQTLNHNVMYWYQQKSSQAPKLLFHYYDKDFNNEADTPDNFQSRRPNTSFCFLDIRSPGLGDTAMYLCATRRTGGGNTIYFGEGSWLTVV.

The J gene is TRBJ2-7, the V gene TRBV21-1; the table's D call, TRBD1, has no DNA check behind it. TRBV21-1 is tagged as a pseudogene. The CDR3 runs to 14 residues. The CDR3 coding sequence is TGTGCCAGCATGAGGGACAGGGGCTCCTACGAGCAGTACTTC. Protein sequence: CASMRDRGSYEQYF.

This clone is a singleton in its sample. This chain uses TRBV29-1 with TRBJ1-1; D not resolved. The CDR3 consists of 11 residues. Germline V lookup: CDR1 SQVTM, CDR2 ANQGSEA. V lost 6 bases and J 7 bases, leaving 12 bases between the germline ends. The CDR3 protein is CSVKELIEAFF. CDR3 bases: TGCAGCGTAAAGGAACTTATTGAAGCTTTCTTT.

The genes are TRBV15 and TRBJ1-4; D is unclear. The germline V and J ends were trimmed by 0 bases and 2 bases, with 10 bases remaining between them. In germline, CDR1 is LNHNV, CDR2 YYDKDF (reference sequence). The CDR3 is 16 residues long. This CDR3 is CATSRDSYGTNEKLFF. The CDR3 DNA follows: TGTGCCACCAGCAGAGATTCGTACGGGACTAATGAAAAACTGTTTTTT.

The J gene is TRBJ2-6, the V gene TRBV30; tentatively, D is TRBD2 (6 bases). Deletions cut 2 bases from V and 1 base from J, with 12 bases between. The CDR3 totals 16 residues. Germline V gene sequence: CDR1 GTSNPN, CDR2 SVGIG (reference sequence). CDR3 in amino acids: CAWSKAGLSGANVLTF. The CDR3, as DNA: TGTGCCTGGAGTAAAGCGGGCCTATCTGGGGCCAACGTCCTGACTTTC. The whole variable domain, filled in from reference TRBV30 and TRBJ2-6, reads SQTIHQWPATLVQPVGSPLSLECTVEGTSNPNLYWYRQAAGRGLQLLFYSVGIGQISSEVPQNLSASRPQDRQFILSSKKLLLSDSGFYLCAWSKAGLSGANVLTFGAGSRLTVL.

This chain joins TRBV29-1 and TRBJ2-4; D is unresolved. CDR1 is SQVTM and CDR2 is ANQGSEA in the germline V gene. V lost 3 bases and J 7 bases, leaving 13 bases between the germline ends. This CDR3 comprises 13 residues. DNA for the CDR3: TGCAGCGTTGAGGGCAGTGGTGGCAACATTCAGTACTTC. Protein sequence: CSVEGSGGNIQYF.

The J gene is TRBJ2-1, the V gene TRBV12-5; TRBD2 matches at 9 bases. The CDR3 length is 16 residues. In germline, CDR1 is LGHNT, CDR2 FRNRAP. V was clipped by 0 bases and J by 7 bases; unmatched bases: 7. The CDR3: CASGLVSGSPGNEQFF. CDR3 nucleotides: TGTGCTAGTGGTTTGGTTAGCGGGAGCCCGGGGAATGAGCAGTTCTTC.

The rearrangement links TRBV10-3 to TRBJ1-1, with D unclear. The V and J ends lost 7 bases and 1 base respectively, with 13 bases between them. The CDR3 runs 14 residues. Germline loops: CDR1 ENHRY, CDR2 SYGVKD. CDR3 sequence (DNA): TGTGCCATCATGAAGGGTAGCCCGAACACTGAAGCTTTCTTT. As protein: CAIMKGSPNTEAFF.

This clone appeared once. The chain couples TRBV6-6 to TRBJ2-5; D is unclear. Germline V gives CDR1 MNHNY, CDR2 SVGAGI (reference sequence). V shed 7 bases and J shed 2 bases, with 14 bases lying between them. The CDR3 extends over 14 amino acids. This chain's CDR3 is CASNRPGPQETQYF. As DNA, the CDR3 is TGTGCCAGCAACCGACCGGGCCCGCAAGAGACCCAGTACTTC.

The V and J genes are TRBV21-1 and TRBJ1-5. TRBV21-1 is a listed pseudogene. This CDR3 spans 15 amino acids. The CDR3 region is CASSKARRGNQPQHF. The CDR3 nucleotides read TGTGCCAGCAGCAAAGCTCGCCGAGGCAATCAGCCCCAGCATTTT.

The chain is built from TRBV11-2 and TRBJ2-1; 11 positions match TRBD2. Looked up from germline, CDR1 is SGHAT and CDR2 is FQNNGV. There are 15 residues in the CDR3. Trimming removed 5 bases from V and 5 bases from J; junction bases left unmatched: 5. DNA for the CDR3: TGTGCCAGCAGCCCAGCGGGACTAGCGGACAATGAGCAGTTCTTC. Protein: CASSPAGLADNEQFF.

The J gene is TRBJ2-2, the V gene TRBV2; TRBD2 aligns across 9 bases. V shed 4 bases and J 4 bases; nucleotides not matched to a gene: 10. Germline V gene data show CDR1 as SNHLY and CDR2 as FYNNEI. This CDR3 comprises 17 residues. The CDR3 DNA follows: TGTGCCAGCAGTGGAGGGGCGGGAGGGCTCACCACCGGGGAGCTGTTTTTT. This sequence encodes CASSGGAGGLTTGELFF.

V gene TRBV6-5 combines with J gene TRBJ2-2; D is undetermined. Deletions cut 0 bases from V and 5 bases from J, with 7 bases between. The CDR3 totals 14 residues. Germline loops: CDR1 MNHEY, CDR2 SVGAGI. This CDR3 is CASSYSKETGELFF. The CDR3, as DNA: TGTGCCAGCAGTTACTCGAAGGAGACCGGGGAGCTGTTTTTT.

The rearrangement links TRBV11-2 to TRBJ2-3, with a tentative D call TRBD1 (6 bases). V was trimmed by 1 base and J by 2 bases, leaving 13 bases between them. The CDR3 contains 16 residues. Germline lookup yields CDR1 SGHAT and CDR2 FQNNGV. Here the CDR3 reads CASSLGGLGTTDTQYF. CDR3 DNA sequence: TGTGCCAGCAGCTTAGGGGGGCTAGGAACCACAGATACGCAGTATTTT.

CDR3 amino acids: CASSRGPQSPYEQYF. As DNA, the CDR3 is TGTGCCAGCAGCCGGGGACCCCAAAGTCCCTACGAGCAGTACTTC. The J gene is TRBJ2-5, the V gene TRBV14; D tentatively reads TRBD1 or TRBD2 (5 bases each). The assigned J gene may be wrong: the sequence end matches TRBJ2-7 better. The CDR3 loop spans 15 amino acids. Looked up from germline, CDR1 is SGHDN and CDR2 is FVKESK.

The chain links TRBV29-1 to TRBJ1-1; weak D call: TRBD1 (6 bases). Germline V gene lookup returns CDR1 SQVTM and CDR2 ANQGSEA. The V and J ends lost 7 bases and 11 bases respectively, with 17 bases between them. The CDR3 is 11 amino acids. In DNA, the CDR3 is TGCAGCGGTCGACAGGATCTGAGGGCTTTCTTT. It is translated as CSGRQDLRAFF.

The chain is built from TRBV7-3 and TRBJ1-1; D remains unclear. This CDR3 is 14 amino acids long. The germline gives CDR1 SGHTA, CDR2 FQGTGA. The V gene lost 5 bases and the J gene lost 0 bases, with 10 bases spanning the gap. CDR3 protein: CASSPIGLNTEAFF. The CDR3 DNA follows: TGTGCCAGCAGCCCTATTGGACTGAACACTGAAGCTTTCTTT.

The V and J genes are TRBV19 and TRBJ2-7; 15 bases match TRBD2. Trimming cost V 6 bases and J 1 base; bases outside gene matches: 13. CDR3 length equals 19 residues. Germline-derived CDR1 and CDR2 are LNHDA and SQIVND (reference sequence). CDR3 nucleotide sequence: TGTGCCAGTAGCCAAAACGGCGCCGGGACTAGCGGGGGGTCCTACGAGCAGTACTTC. Translation: CASSQNGAGTSGGSYEQYF.

The J gene is TRBJ2-7, the V gene TRBV11-2, with D possibly called TRBD1 or TRBD2 (5 bases each). The CDR3 loop spans 17 amino acids. V lost 0 bases and J 2 bases, leaving 17 bases between the germline ends. Germline-derived CDR1 and CDR2 are SGHAT and FQNNGV. The CDR3 bases are TGTGCCAGCAGCTTAGATTTCGAAGGGTGGGGACCCTACGAGCAGTACTTC. This translates into CASSLDFEGWGPYEQYF.